Listed below are T cell receptor beta chains from one sample, sequenced in a study of CXCR3-negative and CXCR3-positive naive CD8 T cells. TCRdb re-analyzed the 5' RACE reads; it lists each CDR3 protein once, without DNA. The table for this sample gives about 66,000 distinct CDR3 sequences. Sequencing was done on a sample of naive CXCR3- CD8+ T cells from blood. The receptors were gathered from a human donor in good health. Some clones in this sample may be carry-over from other donors' samples. The CDR3 runs from the conserved cysteine through the conserved F or W. Size is omitted from some rows. Given values are once, few, many or a class for expanded clones.

NA	TRBJ1-6	TRBV7-8	CASSPPENNSPLHF
NA	TRBJ2-2	TRBV13	CASSTFLMGGRTGELFF
NA	TRBJ2-2	TRBV27	CASSLWVGEGNTGELFF
medium-sized	TRBJ2-3	TRBV29-1	CSAEGGESDTQYF
NA	TRBJ2-2	TRBV7-2	CASRFGGTGELFF
NA	TRBJ2-7	TRBV7-8	CASSLAPQASGGAGEQYF
NA	TRBJ2-3	TRBV11-2	CASSLGDRTIVTDTQYF
NA	TRBJ1-1	TRBV19	CASSIGWTEAFF
NA	TRBJ2-2	TRBV5-6	CASSSALGTVNTGELFF
NA	TRBJ2-5	TRBV12-3/TRBV12-4	CASSLGGWGRYF
NA	TRBJ2-7	TRBV20-1	CSARDRGNIYEQYF
NA	TRBJ1-2	TRBV21-1	CEQQSCMNYGYTF
NA	TRBJ2-7	TRBV29-1	CSVQEGAVEQYF
NA	TRBJ2-5	TRBV4-3	CASSHNKYQETQYF
NA	TRBJ2-1	TRBV19	CASSLGTRRYNEQFF
NA	TRBJ2-1	TRBV5-1	CASSLGREGQFF
NA	TRBJ2-7	TRBV29-1	CSANPDGSVEQYF
NA	TRBJ1-1	TRBV9	CASADNPNTEAFF
NA	TRBJ2-5	TRBV28	CASSSQRETQYF
NA	TRBJ2-3	TRBV28	CASSRVGRRDVDTQYF
NA	TRBJ1-1	TRBV14	CASSQSQDDTEAFF
NA	TRBJ2-1	TRBV7-9	CASRPQGAYNEQFF
NA	TRBJ1-6	TRBV7-2	CASSFASPYNSPLHF
NA	TRBJ1-2	TRBV14	CASSQAGGNGYGYTF
NA	TRBJ1-1	TRBV29-1	CSTGTAVVNTEAFF
NA	TRBJ1-2	TRBV19	CASGQSGVGYTF
NA	TRBJ2-5	TRBV14	CASSQDWETQYF
NA	TRBJ2-5	TRBV28	CASSPGGSQYF
NA	TRBJ1-1	TRBV11-2	CASSLGEELEAFF
NA	TRBJ2-1	TRBV4-2	CASILTLEGSSYNEQFF
NA	TRBJ1-5	TRBV14	CASSQASRDVGNQPQHF
NA	TRBJ1-1	TRBV29-1	CSVAIGVATEAFF
NA	TRBJ2-3	TRBV28	CASSLWMSTDTQYF
NA	TRBJ2-1	TRBV14	CASSPTRINEQFF
NA	TRBJ2-7	TRBV6-2/TRBV6-3	CASSYGGMYYEQYF
NA	TRBJ2-3	TRBV6-1	CASSDLLLAGQDTDTQYF
NA	TRBJ2-7	TRBV20-1	CSANDRDPYEQYF
NA	TRBJ2-2	TRBV5-1	CASSFPGANTGELFF
NA	TRBJ1-5	TRBV6-2/TRBV6-3	CASSFNPGQGDQPQHF
NA	TRBJ2-5	TRBV5-6	CASSFDREDETQYF
NA	TRBJ2-7	TRBV13	CASSSTGVWEQYF
NA	TRBJ1-2	TRBV6-5	CASSYSIGPGNGYTF